Following are 21 T cell receptor beta chains from one sample sequenced in a study of OX40 agonist ivuxolimab in advanced cancers. Clones were sequenced by immunoSEQ multiplex PCR, and TCRdb holds only the in-frame ones, with some missing. The repertoire holds some 66,000 clones, with approximately 80% as singletons. The sample was CD4+ or CD8+ T cells sorted from blood, taken in a trial of the OX40 agonist ivuxolimab. These receptors all come from an adult with an advanced solid tumor such as melanoma, head and neck, liver or kidney cancer.

This clone was seen a single time. The V gene is TRBV4-2, the J gene TRBJ2-5; 7 bases are a match to TRBD2. This CDR3 has 15 residues. The J segment lost 4 bases and the V segment lost 0 bases, leaving 5 bases of the junction unmatched. The germline gives CDR1 LGHNA, CDR2 YNFKEQ. The CDR3 spells CASSQDGGRGETQYF. In nucleotides, the CDR3 is TGTGCCAGCAGCCAAGATGGCGGGAGAGGAGAGACCCAGTACTTC.

The CDR3 region has the DNA TGTGCCAGCACGCTCGACCCAGGTTTGGGCCAGTACTTC. Encoded protein: CASTLDPGLGQYF. The chain has TRBV6-1 and TRBJ2-5; D not resolved. Germline CDR1 and CDR2: MNHNS and SASEGT. V was cut by 7 bases and J by 10 bases, with 19 bases left in between. CDR3 length equals 13 residues.

This clone has a single count. The DNA for the CDR3 is TGCGCCAGCAGCCCTGACAGAAACACAGATACGCAGTATTTT. Its translation: CASSPDRNTDTQYF. The chain couples TRBV5-1 to TRBJ2-3; weak D call: TRBD1 (5 bases). Trimming stripped 4 bases from V and 2 bases from J, with 11 bases between. The CDR3 runs to 14 residues. Germline V gene lookup returns CDR1 SGHRS and CDR2 YFSETQ.

The chain combines TRBV10-2 with TRBJ1-5; 11 nucleotides align to TRBD1. This CDR3 has 20 amino acids. Trimming took 3 bases from V and 0 from J; bases not matched to a gene: 13. From germline, CDR1 is WSHSY and CDR2 SAAADI. CDR3 nucleotide sequence: TGCGCCAGCAGTGAAGCCGGGACAGGGGGTAGGGGGTTTAGCAATCAGCCCCAGCATTTT. Amino acid sequence: CASSEAGTGGRGFSNQPQHF.

The V call is TRBV28, the J call TRBJ1-2; 9 bases fit TRBD1. After removal of 6 bases from V and 3 bases from J, the junction contained 14 bases not matched to a gene. Germline V CDR1 and CDR2: MDHEN, SYDVKM. The CDR3 is 17 amino acids. The CDR3, as DNA: TGTGCCAGCAGCCGTCTTACCGGGACAGGGAGTCACTATGGCTACACCTTC. The encoded protein is CASSRLTGTGSHYGYTF.

This chain links TRBV9 with TRBJ2-3; tentatively, D is TRBD2 (5 bases). Germline values: CDR1 SGDLS, CDR2 YYNGEE. CDR3 size: 16 residues. V was pared by 2 bases and J by 1 base, with 14 bases between. CDR3 DNA: TGTGCCAGCAGCGTGGGATGGGAGCTGGGCACAGATACGCAGTATTTT. This encodes CASSVGWELGTDTQYF.

The V call is TRBV4-1, the J call TRBJ1-5; D not resolved. Trimming cost V 0 bases and J 0 bases, with 6 bases left between them. Per the germline V gene, CDR1 is MGHRA and CDR2 is YSYEKL. CDR3 size: 15 residues. The CDR3 coding sequence is TGCGCCAGCAGCCAAGATAGATATAGCAATCAGCCCCAGCATTTT. Residues: CASSQDRYSNQPQHF.

The chain recombines TRBV28 with TRBJ1-5, with no clear D. Per germline, CDR1 MDHEN and CDR2 SYDVKM. This CDR3 region has 16 residues. V lost 10 bases, J lost 8 bases, and 27 bases lay in between. This CDR3 is CATRRGDLVRLEPQHF. For the CDR3, the DNA is TGTGCCACGAGACGAGGAGATCTCGTCCGTTTGGAGCCCCAGCATTTT.

The chain has TRBV4-1 and TRBJ1-5; D not certain. CDR3 length: 17 amino acids. The germline V gene has CDR1 MGHRA and CDR2 YSYEKL. Trimming took 1 base from V and 0 from J, leaving 13 bases between them. CDR3 region: CASSQVSQVISNQPQHF. CDR3 DNA: TGCGCCAGCAGCCAAGTGTCTCAGGTGATTAGCAATCAGCCCCAGCATTTT.

The V call is TRBV5-4, the J call TRBJ2-1; D gene unclear. The germline V gene has CDR1 SGHNT and CDR2 YYREEE (reference sequence). This CDR3 has 13 residues. V was pared by 2 bases and J by 7 bases, with 10 bases between. The CDR3 region has the DNA TGTGCCAGCAGCTTTACCGGGTTTAATGAGCAGTTCTTC. Its protein is CASSFTGFNEQFF.

This clone occurred a few times. Other DNA sequences of this sample code for an identical CDR3. The V call is TRBV6-5, the J call TRBJ2-1; 7 nucleotides align to TRBD2. Germline CDR1 MNHEY, CDR2 SVGAGI. Losses at the gene ends were 0 bases for V and 4 bases for J; bases not matched to a gene: 6. The CDR3 is 16 amino acids. Here the CDR3 DNA reads TGTGCCAGCAGTTACTCTTCTAGCGGAGCTTACAATGAGCAGTTCTTC. The encoded protein is CASSYSSSGAYNEQFF.

The chain carries TRBV30 and TRBJ1-6; no definite D call. Per the germline V gene, CDR1 is GTSNPN and CDR2 is SVGIG (reference sequence). Trimming removed 2 bases from V and 7 bases from J, with 6 bases in between. The CDR3 extends over 12 amino acids. CDR3 sequence (DNA): TGTGCCTGGAGTTCGGGGAATTCACCCCTCCACTTT. This encodes CAWSSGNSPLHF.

V and J are TRBV7-9 and TRBJ2-1; a possible D gene is TRBD1 (6 bases). The germline V and J ends were trimmed by 5 bases and 5 bases, with 19 bases remaining between them. This CDR3 region has 16 residues. Germline CDR1 SEHNR, CDR2 FQNEAQ (reference sequence). This CDR3 reads CASSPLVRAGDNEQFF. The CDR3 DNA is TGTGCCAGCAGCCCCCTGGTCCGGGCAGGGGACAATGAGCAGTTCTTC.

The rearrangement links TRBV5-4 to TRBJ1-1, with 8 bases identical to TRBD1. The germline gives CDR1 SGHNT, CDR2 YYREEE (reference sequence). With 0 bases clipped from V and 8 bases from J, the junction kept 6 bases outside the gene matches. The CDR3 has 14 amino acids. In nucleotides, the CDR3 is TGTGCCAGCAGCTTGGCAGGGGGCCCCCGGGAAGCTTTCTTT. It codes for CASSLAGGPREAFF.

This chain joins TRBV4-2 and TRBJ2-1; D is unresolved. The germline V gene has CDR1 LGHNA and CDR2 YNFKEQ. Trimming removed 1 base from V and 0 bases from J, with 10 bases in between. This CDR3 contains 16 residues. The CDR3 loop is CASSQAGRHSYNEQFF. The CDR3 DNA reads as TGTGCCAGCAGCCAAGCCGGCCGCCACTCCTACAATGAGCAGTTCTTC.

This chain uses TRBV27 with TRBJ2-6; no clear D. The germline V gene has CDR1 MNHEY and CDR2 SMNVEV (reference sequence). The CDR3 length is 15 residues. V was pared by 3 bases and J by 2 bases, with 8 bases between. The CDR3 loop is CASSLGRPGANVLTF. CDR3 in DNA: TGTGCCAGCAGTTTGGGCAGGCCTGGGGCCAACGTCCTGACTTTC. Combining the CDR3 with reference TRBV27 and TRBJ2-6 gives the whole variable domain EAQVTQNPRYLITVTGKKLTVTCSQNMNHEYMSWYRQDPGLGLRQIYYSMNVEVTDKGDVPEGYKVSRKEKRNFPLILESPSPNQTSLYFCASSLGRPGANVLTFGAGSRLTVL.

The rearrangement links TRBV19 to TRBJ1-4, with D possibly matching TRBD1 (5 bases). The germline CDR1 and CDR2 sequences are LNHDA and SQIVND (reference sequence). Trimming shortened V by 8 bases and J by 8 bases, and 21 bases separated the two germline ends. The CDR3 consists of 15 residues. CDR3 DNA sequence: TGTGCCAGTCTCGAGGCGGCAGGGCGGAAAGAAAAACTGTTTTTT. Protein: CASLEAAGRKEKLFF.

The V and J genes are TRBV6-1 and TRBJ2-7; 8 bases are shared with TRBD1. Germline CDR1 reads MNHNS; CDR2 reads SASEGT. This CDR3 spans 15 amino acids. V trimming: 2 bases; J trimming: 4 bases; junction bases outside the gene matches: 7. The CDR3 here is CASSEPGQAYYEQYV. CDR3 coding DNA: TGTGCCAGCAGTGAACCGGGACAGGCCTATTACGAGCAGTACGTC.

The chain links TRBV9 to TRBJ1-1; maybe TRBD1 (6 bases). The ends were cut back, 6 bases at V and 4 bases at J, with 16 bases in the middle. CDR3 size: 14 residues. In germline, CDR1 is SGDLS, CDR2 YYNGEE. This chain's CDR3 is CASTPSGGGTEAFF. The CDR3 coding sequence is TGTGCCAGCACCCCATCGGGGGGCGGCACTGAAGCTTTCTTT.

The rearrangement joins TRBV30 to TRBJ2-7, with D hard to call. This CDR3 contains 14 residues. Germline V gives CDR1 GTSNPN, CDR2 SVGIG (reference sequence). Trimming removed 2 bases at V and 2 bases at J, with 13 bases between. The CDR3 loop reads CAWSSRDGTYEQYF. DNA of the CDR3: TGTGCCTGGAGTTCCCGAGATGGAACCTACGAGCAGTACTTC.

The V gene is TRBV19, the J gene TRBJ2-3, with D possibly being TRBD2 (5 bases). There are 12 residues in the CDR3. The V and J ends lost 11 bases and 5 bases respectively, with 14 bases between them. Germline V gives CDR1 LNHDA, CDR2 SQIVND (reference sequence). The CDR3 loop is CARPDRGDTQYF. The DNA of the CDR3 is TGTGCCCGCCCGGATCGGGGAGATACGCAGTATTTT.